This is a list of T cell receptor beta chains from one sample in a study of T cell responses to AZD1222 COVID-19 vaccine. This table comes from immunoSEQ multiplex PCR, and its TCRdb copy is limited to in-frame clones, with some not included. The data hold 150,000 to 200,000 clones, with almost 90% observed a single time. Sample: peripheral blood, taken on day 0 of AZD1222 vaccination. All receptors come from an adult in good health. The conserved cysteine and the conserved F or W are not part of the CDR3 here. Each record gives: D gene, V gene, clone size, J gene, CDR3 protein. A D gene is named only where the DNA matches it firmly. A row's size may be missing; if present it is once, few, many or a size class.

TRBD1	TRBV5-4	-	TRBJ2-5	ASSPVGTAKETQY
TRBD2	TRBV24-1	-	TRBJ2-1	ATSLSQRGSYNEQF
-	TRBV4-1	-	TRBJ1-5	ASSQHGGGGNQPQH
TRBD2	TRBV19	-	TRBJ2-7	ASSGRRATNPYEQY
-	TRBV13	-	TRBJ1-6	ASSPSRGGSPLH
-	TRBV12-3/TRBV12-4	-	TRBJ2-3	ASSFSGLDTQY
TRBD1	TRBV6-5	-	TRBJ1-1	ASGHPQGTDTEAF
-	TRBV5-4	-	TRBJ1-6	ASTQGPFNNSPLH
-	TRBV11-2	-	TRBJ2-3	ASSLFAGRTDTQY
TRBD2	TRBV7-6	-	TRBJ2-4	ASSLVLRGRAAKNIQY
-	TRBV6-2/TRBV6-3	-	TRBJ2-1	ASSYSTINEQF
-	TRBV7-2	once	TRBJ1-1	ASSPSRLGDTEAF
-	TRBV7-9	-	TRBJ2-5	ASSLGGAYSKETQY
-	TRBV7-2	-	TRBJ1-2	ASSLVGSPGAGYT
-	TRBV27	-	TRBJ1-1	ASSHATITPEAF
-	TRBV27	-	TRBJ2-2	ASIPAPNTGELF
-	TRBV6-4	-	TRBJ1-6	ASSEEIFDNSPLH
-	TRBV24-1	-	TRBJ2-1	ATSDPPTDDEQF
-	TRBV13	-	TRBJ2-1	ASSLGWGNEQF
TRBD1	TRBV7-2	-	TRBJ1-1	ASSPSTGGARVAF
-	TRBV27	-	TRBJ1-6	ASTWTTNSPLH
TRBD1	TRBV19	-	TRBJ1-1	ASLLTGTGTEAF
-	TRBV7-3	-	TRBJ2-1	ASSAGTSVNNEQF
TRBD1	TRBV15	-	TRBJ1-6	ATSGGTDNSPLH